The subject of this entry is one T cell receptor (beta chain). Its matching antigen is unknown. The V and J ends lost 5 bases and 2 bases respectively, with 15 bases between them. Germline CDR1 reads MRHNA; CDR2 reads SNTAGT. The CDR3 totals 15 residues. In the PCR, 60 Vbeta and 13 Jbeta primers were used. Clones were sequenced by immunoSEQ multiplex PCR, and TCRdb holds only the in-frame ones, with some missing. The repertoire holds about 210,000 clones, with about 81% as singletons. This entry is derived from a study of cytomegalovirus exposure and HLA in healthy donors. The wider study: Unique TCR beta sequences numbering fewer than 130 million came from around 180 million T cells in an earlier analysis. Study-wide results and caveats: A later examination showed that TCR association rates differed by HLA locus, with DRB1 most and HLA-C fewest. In a later analysis, a missense DCLRE1C variant was linked to TCR beta V- and J-gene trimming. Per published accounts, TCR beta sequences correctly predicted the HLA-A and HLA-B alleles of most subjects.

Material for sequencing was PBMCs. This rearrangement joins TRBV6-4 to TRBJ2-5; weak D call: TRBD2 (5 bases). This clonotype was obtained from a man aged 40-55 years in good health and CMV-seropositive. For the CDR3, the DNA is TGTGCCAGCAGTCGCGGGTTCGGACCGCAAGAGACCCAGTACTTC. As protein: CASSRGFGPQETQYF.